A selection of T cell receptor beta chains follows, all from one sample in a study of T cells in Graves' hyperthyroidism and ophthalmopathy. Using its own MiXCR run on the multiplex PCR reads, TCRdb lists one record per CDR3 protein. Altogether some 570,000 distinct CDR3 sequences are present, 17% being singletons, with the ten largest covering about 16%. The sample was blood. The receptors stem from a woman younger than 35 with Graves' ophthalmopathy. Each CDR3 is given with its conserved first and last residue. D genes are given only for firm matches. Clone size appears in some rows only: once, few, many, or a class for an expanded clone.

D,size,length,J,V,DNA,CDR3
TRBD2,NA,15,TRBJ2-1,TRBV10-3,TGTGCCATCAGTGTGGGGCTAGCGGGAAACGGTGAGCAGTTCTTC,CAISVGLAGNGEQFF
NA,few,16,TRBJ1-3,TRBV10-3,TGTGCCATCAGTGAGTCGGTCAGCACCTCTGGAAACACCATATATTTT,CAISESVSTSGNTIYF
TRBD2,many,15,TRBJ2-7,TRBV3-1,TGTGCCAGCACGTCTAGCGGGGGACTGAATTACGAGCAGTACTTC,CASTSSGGLNYEQYF
NA,many,14,TRBJ1-4,TRBV28,TGTGCCAGCAGTCCAAGTGACAGTGATGAAAAACTGTTTTTT,CASSPSDSDEKLFF
TRBD1,many,12,TRBJ1-1,TRBV20-1,TGCAGTGCGCCCGGGACAGCCAATCAAGCTTTCTTT,CSAPGTANQAFF
TRBD2,NA,15,TRBJ2-3,TRBV5-6,TGTGCCAGCAGCTTGACTAGCGGGGGTTATGATACGCAGTATTTT,CASSLTSGGYDTQYF
NA,once,15,TRBJ1-2,TRBV6-1,TGTGCCAGCAGTGAAGCAGGGGGTCAATCCCATGGCTACACCTTC,CASSEAGGQSHGYTF
NA,NA,15,TRBJ2-3,TRBV14,TGTGCCAGCAGCCAAGAGTACTCCCTCACAGATACGCAGTATTTT,CASSQEYSLTDTQYF
NA,many,13,TRBJ1-1,TRBV6-1,TGTGCCAGCAGTGAAGTGTTAAACACTGAAGCTTTCTTT,CASSEVLNTEAFF
NA,many,13,TRBJ1-4,TRBV3-1,TGTGCCAGCAGCCAGGGGCTGAATGAAAAACTGTTTTTT,CASSQGLNEKLFF
NA,few,14,TRBJ1-1,TRBV7-6,TGTGCCAGCAGCTTAGGAGGCAGGGCTTCTGAAGCTTTCTTT,CASSLGGRASEAFF
TRBD1,NA,14,TRBJ1-2,TRBV9,TGTGCCAGCAGCACCGGACAGGACTCCTATGGCTACACCTTC,CASSTGQDSYGYTF
NA,few,15,TRBJ1-5,TRBV4-1,TGCGCCAGCAGCCAAGACGGTGGAAGCAATCAGCCCCAGCATTTT,CASSQDGGSNQPQHF
TRBD2,many,15,TRBJ2-7,TRBV5-1,TGCGCCAGCAGCCTCCGACTAGCAGATCCCTACGAGCAGTACTTC,CASSLRLADPYEQYF
NA,NA,16,TRBJ1-2,TRBV3-1,TGTGCCAGCAGCCAAGAACCAGGGTGGGACCCCTATGGCTACACCTTC,CASSQEPGWDPYGYTF
TRBD2,few,16,TRBJ2-3,TRBV5-1,TGCGCCAGCAGCCCGGGACTAGCGGGGGCCTTCGATACGCAGTATTTT,CASSPGLAGAFDTQYF
TRBD1,many,13,TRBJ1-2,TRBV27,TGTGCCAGCAGGGACAGGGGGTTAAATGGCTACACCTTC,CASRDRGLNGYTF
TRBD1,NA,14,TRBJ1-6,TRBV2,TGTGCCAGCAGCACGACAGGGGGCCTTTCACCCCTCCACTTT,CASSTTGGLSPLHF
NA,many,14,TRBJ1-1,TRBV30,TGTGCCTGGAGTGTCGGGAGAATGAACACTGAAGCTTTCTTT,CAWSVGRMNTEAFF
TRBD2,NA,13,TRBJ2-7,TRBV29-1,TGCAGCGTTGAGGGCGGGAGTGACTACGAGCAGTACTTC,CSVEGGSDYEQYF
TRBD1,NA,18,TRBJ1-1,TRBV18,TGTGCCAGCTCACCACCTATAAGGGACAGGGGGATGAACACTGAAGCTTTCTTT,CASSPPIRDRGMNTEAFF
NA,few,19,TRBJ1-6,TRBV7-2,TGTGCCAGCAGCTTAGCCCCCCGACCGGGAGTTGCCTATAATTCACCCCTCCACTTT,CASSLAPRPGVAYNSPLHF
NA,many,14,TRBJ1-5,TRBV18,TGTGCCAGCTCATCACAGGGAAGGGATCAGCCCCAGCATTTT,CASSSQGRDQPQHF
NA,few,14,TRBJ1-2,TRBV7-9,TGTGCCAGCAGTTTAAACCCAGGGACCTATGGCTACACCTTC,CASSLNPGTYGYTF
NA,once,15,TRBJ1-2,TRBV10-3,TGTGCCATCAGTGAGTCCTGGGAAACTAACTATGGCTACACCTTC,CAISESWETNYGYTF
TRBD1,NA,16,TRBJ2-7,TRBV6-1,TGTGCCAGCAGTGACGGGACAGGGGGCCACTCCTACGAGCAGTACTTC,CASSDGTGGHSYEQYF
TRBD1,many,14,TRBJ1-5,TRBV30,TGTGCCTGGAGTCTGACAGGGAACAATCAGCCCCAGCATTTT,CAWSLTGNNQPQHF
NA,many,14,TRBJ2-5,TRBV3-1,TGTGCCAGCAGCCAAGAGACTAGTACGCAGACCCAGTACTTC,CASSQETSTQTQYF
NA,many,14,TRBJ1-5,TRBV12-3/TRBV12-4,TGTGCCAGCAGCGCCACAGGGAGCAATCAGCCCCAGCATTTT,CASSATGSNQPQHF
NA,many,13,TRBJ1-5,TRBV28,TGTGCCAGCAGGGGGACGGCCAATCAGCCCCAGCATTTT,CASRGTANQPQHF
NA,many,13,TRBJ1-2,TRBV28,TGTGCCAGCAGTTTTCAGGGGTTCGATGGCTACACCTTC,CASSFQGFDGYTF
NA,many,12,TRBJ2-5,TRBV28,TGTGCCAGCGCACCCAGGGAAGAGACCCAGTACTTC,CASAPREETQYF
TRBD1,few,14,TRBJ1-4,TRBV20-1,TGCAGTGCTAGGGCGGGACAGGGTCGTGAAAAACTGTTTTTT,CSARAGQGREKLFF
NA,NA,13,TRBJ1-6,TRBV7-9,TGTGCCAGCAGTACCGAGCGGGACGGGCCCCTCCACTTT,CASSTERDGPLHF
NA,many,13,TRBJ2-7,TRBV7-8,TGTGCCAGCAGCTTAAGCGGAATCTACGAGCAGTACTTC,CASSLSGIYEQYF
TRBD2,many,15,TRBJ2-1,TRBV6-2/TRBV6-3,TGTGCCAGCACTCCGAGCGGGAGCTCCTACAATGAGCAGTTCTTC,CASTPSGSSYNEQFF
TRBD1,many,17,TRBJ1-2,TRBV28,TGTGCCAGCAGCCCCCTGGCCGGACAGGGAGGGACCTATGGCTACACCTTC,CASSPLAGQGGTYGYTF
NA,few,16,TRBJ1-5,TRBV20-1,TGCAGTGCTAGTCCCCTCCTGGGACCGCTCAATCAGCCCCAGCATTTT,CSASPLLGPLNQPQHF
TRBD1,many,13,TRBJ1-1,TRBV29-1,TGCAGCGTATCGGACAGGCGGAACACTGAAGCTTTCTTT,CSVSDRRNTEAFF
NA,many,13,TRBJ2-4,TRBV28,TGTGCCAGCAGTTACCTGGGGACTTTAATTCAGTACTTC,CASSYLGTLIQYF
TRBD1,NA,14,TRBJ1-2,TRBV4-3,TGCGCCAGCAGCCAAGAATGGGACAGGGAGGGCTACACCTTC,CASSQEWDREGYTF
NA,few,11,TRBJ1-2,TRBV28,TGTGCCAGCAGTTCACTCCCCGGCTACACCTTC,CASSSLPGYTF
NA,NA,15,TRBJ2-1,TRBV27,TGTGCCAGCAGTTTATCGGGACATACCTGCAATGAGCAGTTCTTC,CASSLSGHTCNEQFF
NA,many,13,TRBJ1-2,TRBV7-3,TGTGCCAGCAGCTTAGGGGGGGGCGATGGCTACACCTTC,CASSLGGGDGYTF
TRBD2,NA,14,TRBJ2-1,TRBV20-1,TGCAGTGAAGTCCGCCAAGCGGGAGCCAATGAGCAGTTCTTC,CSEVRQAGANEQFF
NA,few,17,TRBJ2-5,TRBV7-3,TGTGCCAGCAGCTTAAAGGGCCGGGATTGGCGCGAAGAGACCCAGTACTTC,CASSLKGRDWREETQYF
NA,many,14,TRBJ1-1,TRBV11-3,TGTGCCAGCAGCTCGCCGGCAGATCCCAATGAAGCTTTCTTT,CASSSPADPNEAFF
TRBD2,NA,15,TRBJ2-1,TRBV20-1,TGCAGTGCTAGTAGTCGGGGGGAACCCTACAATGAGCAGTTCTTC,CSASSRGEPYNEQFF
NA,few,16,TRBJ2-5,TRBV15,TGTGCCACCAGCAGAGATAGGCCGGGACGGGAGGAGACCCAGTACTTC,CATSRDRPGREETQYF
NA,NA,14,TRBJ1-2,TRBV5-1,TGCGCCAGCAGCCCCGCGACAGGCCTCTATGGCTACACCTTC,CASSPATGLYGYTF
NA,few,14,TRBJ1-1,TRBV6-2/TRBV6-3,TGTGCCAGCAGGGGCAGTGACATGAACACTGAAGCTTTCTTT,CASRGSDMNTEAFF
NA,many,14,TRBJ1-1,TRBV4-1,TGCGCCAGCAGCCAAGAAGGGCCGTACACTGAAGCTTTCTTT,CASSQEGPYTEAFF
TRBD1,many,15,TRBJ1-4,TRBV7-2,TGTGCCAGCAGCGCAGGGACAGGGACGAATGAAAAACTGTTTTTT,CASSAGTGTNEKLFF
NA,NA,14,TRBJ1-2,TRBV5-1,TGTGCCAGCAGCTTTTTTAGAGACTATATGGGCTACACCTTC,CASSFFRDYMGYTF